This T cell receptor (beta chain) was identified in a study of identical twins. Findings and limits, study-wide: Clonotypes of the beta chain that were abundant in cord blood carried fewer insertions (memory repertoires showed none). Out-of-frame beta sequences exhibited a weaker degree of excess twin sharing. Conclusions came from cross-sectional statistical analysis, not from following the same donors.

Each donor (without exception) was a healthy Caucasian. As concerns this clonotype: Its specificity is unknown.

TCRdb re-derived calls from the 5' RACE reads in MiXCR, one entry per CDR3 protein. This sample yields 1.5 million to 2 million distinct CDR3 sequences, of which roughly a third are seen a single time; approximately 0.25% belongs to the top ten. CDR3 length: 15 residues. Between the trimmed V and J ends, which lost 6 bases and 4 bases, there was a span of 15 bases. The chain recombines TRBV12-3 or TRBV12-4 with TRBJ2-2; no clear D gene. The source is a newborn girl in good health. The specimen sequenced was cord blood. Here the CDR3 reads CASRLRTASTGELFF. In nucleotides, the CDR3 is TGTGCCAGCAGGCTCCGGACCGCATCCACCGGGGAGCTGTTTTTT.